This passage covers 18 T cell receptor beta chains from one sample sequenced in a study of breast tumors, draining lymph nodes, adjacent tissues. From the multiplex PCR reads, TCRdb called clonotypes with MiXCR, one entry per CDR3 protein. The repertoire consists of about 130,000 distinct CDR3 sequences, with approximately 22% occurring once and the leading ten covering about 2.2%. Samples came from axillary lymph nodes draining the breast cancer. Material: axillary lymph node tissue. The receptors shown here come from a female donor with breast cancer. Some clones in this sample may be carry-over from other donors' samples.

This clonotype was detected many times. The CDR3 nucleotides read TGTGCCAGCAGCGTAGACGGGAGGTGGAATGAGCAGTTCTTC. It is translated as CASSVDGRWNEQFF. This chain uses TRBV9 with TRBJ2-1; the match to TRBD2 covers 7 bases. CDR1 is SGDLS and CDR2 is YYNGEE in the germline V gene. J was trimmed by 7 bases and V by 0 bases; bases with no gene match: 4. CDR3 length: 14 amino acids.

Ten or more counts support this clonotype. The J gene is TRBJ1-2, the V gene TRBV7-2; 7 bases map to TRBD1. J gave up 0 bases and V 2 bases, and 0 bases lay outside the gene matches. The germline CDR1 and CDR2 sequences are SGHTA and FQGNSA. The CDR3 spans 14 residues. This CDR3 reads CASSLQGANYGYTF. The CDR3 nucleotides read TGTGCCAGCAGCTTACAGGGGGCTAACTATGGCTACACCTTC.

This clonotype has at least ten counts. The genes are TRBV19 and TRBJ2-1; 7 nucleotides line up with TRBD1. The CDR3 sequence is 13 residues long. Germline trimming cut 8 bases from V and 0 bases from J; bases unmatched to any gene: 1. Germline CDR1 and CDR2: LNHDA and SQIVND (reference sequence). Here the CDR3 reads CASGTDSYNEQFF. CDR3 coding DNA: TGTGCCAGTGGGACAGACTCCTACAATGAGCAGTTCTTC.

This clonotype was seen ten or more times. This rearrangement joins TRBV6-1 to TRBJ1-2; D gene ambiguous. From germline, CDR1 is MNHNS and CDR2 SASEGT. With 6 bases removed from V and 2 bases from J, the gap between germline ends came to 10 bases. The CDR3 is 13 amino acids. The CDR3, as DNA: TGTGCCAGCAGACTGCACCCGAACTATGGCTACACCTTC. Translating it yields CASRLHPNYGYTF.

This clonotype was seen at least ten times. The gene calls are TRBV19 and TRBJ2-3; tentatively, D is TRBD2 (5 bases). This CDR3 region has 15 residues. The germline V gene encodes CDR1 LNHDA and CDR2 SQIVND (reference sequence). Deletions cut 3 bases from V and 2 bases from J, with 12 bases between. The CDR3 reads CASSIGRTYTDTQYF. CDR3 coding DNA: TGTGCCAGTAGTATTGGCAGGACTTACACAGATACGCAGTATTTT.

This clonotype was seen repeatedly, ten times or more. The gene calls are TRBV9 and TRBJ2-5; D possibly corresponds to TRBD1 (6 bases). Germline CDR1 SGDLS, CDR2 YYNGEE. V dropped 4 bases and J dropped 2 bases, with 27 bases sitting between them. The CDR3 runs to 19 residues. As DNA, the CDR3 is TGTGCCAGCAGCCTAAGTGGGTCTCACCTCGACAGGACTCAAGAGACCCAGTACTTC. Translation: CASSLSGSHLDRTQETQYF.

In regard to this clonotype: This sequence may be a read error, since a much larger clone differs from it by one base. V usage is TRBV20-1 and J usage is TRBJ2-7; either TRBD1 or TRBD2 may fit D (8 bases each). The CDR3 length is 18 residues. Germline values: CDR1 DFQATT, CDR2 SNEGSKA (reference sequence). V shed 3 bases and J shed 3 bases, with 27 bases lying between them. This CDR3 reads CSASPGQAVPAGVYEQYF. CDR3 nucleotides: TGCAGTGCTAGCCCGGGACAGGCGGTACCAGCGGGAGTCTACGAGCAGTACTTC.

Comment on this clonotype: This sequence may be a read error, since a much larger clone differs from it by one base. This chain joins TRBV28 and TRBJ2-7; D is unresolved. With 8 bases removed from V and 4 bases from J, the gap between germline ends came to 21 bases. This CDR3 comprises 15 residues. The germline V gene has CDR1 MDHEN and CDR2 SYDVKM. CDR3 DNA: TGTGCCAGCGGTCGTAGACCCGCCCGAGGATACGAGCAGTACTTC. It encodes CASGRRPARGYEQYF.

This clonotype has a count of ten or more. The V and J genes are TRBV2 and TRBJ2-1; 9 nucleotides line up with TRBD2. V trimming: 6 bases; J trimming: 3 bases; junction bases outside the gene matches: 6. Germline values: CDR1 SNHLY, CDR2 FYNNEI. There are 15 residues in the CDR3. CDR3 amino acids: CASRPAGGGYNEQFF. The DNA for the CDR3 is TGTGCCAGCAGGCCAGCGGGAGGAGGCTACAATGAGCAGTTCTTC.

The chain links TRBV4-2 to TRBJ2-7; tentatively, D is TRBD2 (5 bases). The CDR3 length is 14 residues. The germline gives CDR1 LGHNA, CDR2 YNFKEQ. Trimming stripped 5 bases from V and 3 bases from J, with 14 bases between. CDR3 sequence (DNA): TGTGCCAGCAGCGAAACGGTTGCGGGCTACGAGCAGTACTTC. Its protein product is CASSETVAGYEQYF.

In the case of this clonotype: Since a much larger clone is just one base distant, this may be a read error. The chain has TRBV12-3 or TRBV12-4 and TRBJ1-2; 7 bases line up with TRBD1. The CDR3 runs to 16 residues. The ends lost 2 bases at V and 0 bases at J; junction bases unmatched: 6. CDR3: CASSLFGRGPNYGYTF. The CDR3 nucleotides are TGTGCCAGCAGTTTATTCGGAAGGGGGCCTAACTATGGCTACACCTTC.

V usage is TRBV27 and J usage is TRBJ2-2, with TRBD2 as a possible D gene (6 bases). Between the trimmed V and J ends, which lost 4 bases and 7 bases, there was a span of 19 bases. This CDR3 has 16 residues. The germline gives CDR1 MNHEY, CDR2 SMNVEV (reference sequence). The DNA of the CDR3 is TGTGCCAGCAGTTATACCCGATGGAGGGTTGGCGGGGAGCTGTTTTTT. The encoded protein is CASSYTRWRVGGELFF.

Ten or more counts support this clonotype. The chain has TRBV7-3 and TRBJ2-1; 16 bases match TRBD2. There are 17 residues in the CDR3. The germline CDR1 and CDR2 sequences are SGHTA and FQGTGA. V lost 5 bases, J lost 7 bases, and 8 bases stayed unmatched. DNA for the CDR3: TGTGCCAGCAGCCCTCAGGGGGGACTAGCGGGAGGGAATGAGCAGTTCTTC. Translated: CASSPQGGLAGGNEQFF.

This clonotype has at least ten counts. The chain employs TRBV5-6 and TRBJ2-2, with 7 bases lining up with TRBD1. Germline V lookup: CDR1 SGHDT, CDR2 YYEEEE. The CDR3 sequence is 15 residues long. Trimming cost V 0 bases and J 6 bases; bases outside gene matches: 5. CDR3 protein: CASSLGGGAAGELFF. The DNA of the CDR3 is TGTGCCAGCAGCTTGGGAGGGGGCGCGGCCGGGGAGCTGTTTTTT.

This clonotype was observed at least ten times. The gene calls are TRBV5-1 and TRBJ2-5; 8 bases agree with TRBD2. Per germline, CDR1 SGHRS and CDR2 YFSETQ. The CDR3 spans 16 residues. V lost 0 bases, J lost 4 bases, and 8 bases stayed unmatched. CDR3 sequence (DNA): TGCGCCAGCAGCTTGGAACCTACTAGCGGAACAGAGACCCAGTACTTC. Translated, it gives CASSLEPTSGTETQYF.

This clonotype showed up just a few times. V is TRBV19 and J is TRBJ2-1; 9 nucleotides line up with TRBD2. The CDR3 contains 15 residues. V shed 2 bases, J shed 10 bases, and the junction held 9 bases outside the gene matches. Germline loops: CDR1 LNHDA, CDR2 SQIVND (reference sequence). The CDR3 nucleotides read TGTGCCAGTAGTATAAGGCGGGAGGGAGGCAGCGAGCAGTTCTTC. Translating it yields CASSIRREGGSEQFF.

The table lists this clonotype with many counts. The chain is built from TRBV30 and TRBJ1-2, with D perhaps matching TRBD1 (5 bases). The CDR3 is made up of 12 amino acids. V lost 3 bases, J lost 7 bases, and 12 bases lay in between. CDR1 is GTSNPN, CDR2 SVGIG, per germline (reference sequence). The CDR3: CAWSDAGVGYTF. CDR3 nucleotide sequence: TGTGCCTGGAGCGACGCGGGGGTTGGCTACACCTTC. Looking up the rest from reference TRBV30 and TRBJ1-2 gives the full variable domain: SQTIHQWPATLVQPVGSPLSLECTVEGTSNPNLYWYRQAAGRGLQLLFYSVGIGQISSEVPQNLSASRPQDRQFILSSKKLLLSDSGFYLCAWSDAGVGYTFGSGTRLTVV.

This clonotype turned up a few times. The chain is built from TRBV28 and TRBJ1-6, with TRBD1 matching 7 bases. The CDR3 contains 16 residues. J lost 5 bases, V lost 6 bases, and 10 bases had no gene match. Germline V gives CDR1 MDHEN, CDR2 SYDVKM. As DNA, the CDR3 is TGTGCCAGCAGGTATCGGGTAACAGGGGATAATTCACCCCTCCACTTT. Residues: CASRYRVTGDNSPLHF.